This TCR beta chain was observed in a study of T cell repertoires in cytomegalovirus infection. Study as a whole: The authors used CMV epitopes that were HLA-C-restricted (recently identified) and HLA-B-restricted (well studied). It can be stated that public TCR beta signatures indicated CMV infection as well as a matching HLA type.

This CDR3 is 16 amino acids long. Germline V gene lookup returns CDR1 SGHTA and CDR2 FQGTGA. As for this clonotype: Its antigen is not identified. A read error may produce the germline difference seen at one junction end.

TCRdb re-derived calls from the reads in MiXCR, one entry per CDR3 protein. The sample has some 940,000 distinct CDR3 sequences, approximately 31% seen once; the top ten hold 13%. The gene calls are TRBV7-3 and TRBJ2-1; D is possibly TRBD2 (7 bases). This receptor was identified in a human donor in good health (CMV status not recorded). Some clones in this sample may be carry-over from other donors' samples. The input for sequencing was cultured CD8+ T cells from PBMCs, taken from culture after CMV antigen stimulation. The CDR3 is CTSSLTLGGLSNEQFF. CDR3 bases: TGTACCAGCAGCTTAACGTTGGGGGGGCTAAGTAATGAGCAGTTCTTC.